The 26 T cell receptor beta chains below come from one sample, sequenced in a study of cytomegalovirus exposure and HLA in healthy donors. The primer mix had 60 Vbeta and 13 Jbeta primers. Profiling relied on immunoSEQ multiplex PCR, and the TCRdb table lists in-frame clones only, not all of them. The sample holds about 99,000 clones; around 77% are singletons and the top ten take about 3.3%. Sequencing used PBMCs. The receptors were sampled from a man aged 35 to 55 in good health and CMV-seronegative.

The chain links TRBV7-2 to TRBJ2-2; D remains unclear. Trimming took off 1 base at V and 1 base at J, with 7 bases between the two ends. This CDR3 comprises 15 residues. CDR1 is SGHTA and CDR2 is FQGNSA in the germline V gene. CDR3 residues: CASSLGFGNTGELFF. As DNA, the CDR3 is TGTGCCAGCAGCTTAGGGTTCGGGAACACCGGGGAGCTGTTTTTT.

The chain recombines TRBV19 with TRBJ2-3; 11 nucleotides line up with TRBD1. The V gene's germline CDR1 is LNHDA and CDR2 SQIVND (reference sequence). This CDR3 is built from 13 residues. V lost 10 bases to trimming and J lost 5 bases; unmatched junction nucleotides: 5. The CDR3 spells CATLDRGRDTQYF. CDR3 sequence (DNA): TGTGCCACTTTGGACAGGGGGCGAGATACGCAGTATTTT.

The CDR3 region has the DNA TGTGCCAGCAGTGAAGGGACAGGGATCTCCTACGAGCAGTACTTC. Its protein is CASSEGTGISYEQYF. The J gene is TRBJ2-7, the V gene TRBV2; 8 nucleotides match TRBD1. In germline, CDR1 is SNHLY, CDR2 FYNNEI. Unmatched junction bases numbered 2, after V lost 1 base and J lost 0 bases. The CDR3 is made up of 15 amino acids.

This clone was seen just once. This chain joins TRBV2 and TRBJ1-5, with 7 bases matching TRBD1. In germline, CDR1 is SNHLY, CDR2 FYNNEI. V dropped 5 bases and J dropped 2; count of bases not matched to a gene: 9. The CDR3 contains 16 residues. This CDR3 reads CASSRQGVVGNQPQHF. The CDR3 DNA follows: TGTGCCAGCAGTCGACAGGGCGTCGTGGGCAATCAGCCCCAGCATTTT.

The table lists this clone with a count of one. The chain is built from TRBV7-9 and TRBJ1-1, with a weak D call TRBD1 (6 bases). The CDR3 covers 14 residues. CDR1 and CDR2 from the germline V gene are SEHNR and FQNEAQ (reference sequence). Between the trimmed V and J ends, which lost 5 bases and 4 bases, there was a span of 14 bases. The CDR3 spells CASSPGGLVTEAFF. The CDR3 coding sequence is TGTGCCAGCAGCCCGGGGGGGCTGGTCACTGAAGCTTTCTTT.

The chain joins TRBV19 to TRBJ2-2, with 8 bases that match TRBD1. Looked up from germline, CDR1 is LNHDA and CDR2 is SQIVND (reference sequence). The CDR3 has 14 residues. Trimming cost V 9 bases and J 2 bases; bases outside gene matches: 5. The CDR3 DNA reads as TGTGCCAGCCAGGGGGCCCAAAACACCGGGGAGCTGTTTTTT. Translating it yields CASQGAQNTGELFF.

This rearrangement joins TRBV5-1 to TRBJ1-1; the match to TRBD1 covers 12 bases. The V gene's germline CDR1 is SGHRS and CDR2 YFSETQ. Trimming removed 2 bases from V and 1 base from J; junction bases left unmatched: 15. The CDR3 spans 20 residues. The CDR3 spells CASSFQGQGARGGRNTEAFF. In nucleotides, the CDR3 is TGCGCCAGCAGCTTTCAGGGACAGGGGGCGCGAGGGGGAAGGAACACTGAAGCTTTCTTT. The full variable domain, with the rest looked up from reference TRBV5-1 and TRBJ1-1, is KAGVTQTPRYLIKTRGQQVTLSCSPISGHRSVSWYQQTPGQGLQFLFEYFSETQRNKGNFPGRFSGRQFSNSRSEMNVSTLELGDSALYLCASSFQGQGARGGRNTEAFFGQGTRLTVV.

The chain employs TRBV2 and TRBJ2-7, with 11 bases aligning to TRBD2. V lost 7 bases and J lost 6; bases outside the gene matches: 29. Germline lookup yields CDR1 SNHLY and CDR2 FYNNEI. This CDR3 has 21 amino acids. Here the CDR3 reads CASMGWGRRLAGSGEQGEQYF. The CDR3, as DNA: TGTGCCAGCATGGGCTGGGGGCGAAGACTAGCGGGAAGTGGGGAACAGGGCGAGCAGTACTTC. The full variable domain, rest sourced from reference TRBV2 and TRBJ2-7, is EPEVTQTPSHQVTQMGQEVILRCVPISNHLYFYWYRQILGQKVEFLVSFYNNEISEKSEIFDDQFSVERPDGSNFTLKIRSTKLEDSAMYFCASMGWGRRLAGSGEQGEQYFGPGTRLTVT.

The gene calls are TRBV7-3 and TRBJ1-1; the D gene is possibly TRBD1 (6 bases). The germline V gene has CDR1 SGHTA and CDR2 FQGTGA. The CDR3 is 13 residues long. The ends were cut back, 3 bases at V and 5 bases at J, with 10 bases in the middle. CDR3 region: CASSFSGETEAFF. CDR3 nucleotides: TGTGCCAGCAGCTTCTCAGGGGAAACTGAAGCTTTCTTT.

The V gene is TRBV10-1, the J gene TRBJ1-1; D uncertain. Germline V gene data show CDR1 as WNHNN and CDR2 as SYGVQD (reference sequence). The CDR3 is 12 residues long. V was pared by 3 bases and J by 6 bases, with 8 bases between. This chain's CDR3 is CASSDRYSEAFF. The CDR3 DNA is TGCGCCAGCAGTGACCGGTACTCTGAAGCTTTCTTT.

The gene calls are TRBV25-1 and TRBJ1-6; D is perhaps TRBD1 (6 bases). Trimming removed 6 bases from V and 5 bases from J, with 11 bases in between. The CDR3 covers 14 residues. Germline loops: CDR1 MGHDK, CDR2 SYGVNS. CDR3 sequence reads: CASRGGADNSPLHF. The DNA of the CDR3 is TGTGCCAGCAGAGGGGGAGCCGATAATTCACCCCTCCACTTT.

The chain's CDR3 is CASSSIAGGPGRNEQFF. In DNA, the CDR3 is TGTGCCAGCAGCTCCATAGCGGGAGGGCCGGGGAGGAATGAGCAGTTCTTC. The V gene is TRBV7-9, the J gene TRBJ2-1; 11 positions match TRBD2. V trimming: 4 bases; J trimming: 7 bases; junction bases outside the gene matches: 12. CDR1 and CDR2 (germline): SEHNR, FQNEAQ (reference sequence). The CDR3 has 17 residues.

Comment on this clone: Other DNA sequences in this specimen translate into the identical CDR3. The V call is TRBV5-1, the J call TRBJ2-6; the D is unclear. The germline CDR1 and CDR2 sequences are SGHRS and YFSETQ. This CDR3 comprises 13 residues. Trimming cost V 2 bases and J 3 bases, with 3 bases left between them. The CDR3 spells CASSFSGANVLTF. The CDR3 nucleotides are TGCGCCAGCAGCTTCAGTGGGGCCAACGTCCTGACTTTC.

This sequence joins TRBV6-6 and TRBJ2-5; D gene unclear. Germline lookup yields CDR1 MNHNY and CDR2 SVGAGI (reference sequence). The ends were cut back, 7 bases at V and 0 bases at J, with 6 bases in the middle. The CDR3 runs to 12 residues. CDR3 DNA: TGTGCCAGCACCGGGTACCAAGAGACCCAGTACTTC. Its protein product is CASTGYQETQYF.

Here the CDR3 DNA reads TGTGCCAGCAGCACACTAGCGGGGGGAGGGTACGAGCAGTACTTC. Translation gives CASSTLAGGGYEQYF. The V call is TRBV7-6, the J call TRBJ2-7, with 12 bases aligning to TRBD2. Losses at the gene ends were 5 bases for V and 4 bases for J; bases not matched to a gene: 6. This CDR3 is 15 amino acids long. Germline lookup yields CDR1 SGHVS and CDR2 FNYEAQ. The full variable domain, completed using reference TRBV7-6 and TRBJ2-7, is GAGVSQSPRYKVTKRGQDVALRCDPISGHVSLYWYRQALGQGPEFLTYFNYEAQQDKSGLPNDRFSAERPEGSISTLTIQRTEQRDSAMYRCASSTLAGGGYEQYFGPGTRLTVT.

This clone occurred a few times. The CDR3 DNA sequence: TGTGCCAGCAGTTTCTCTCCGGGACTAGGGTCGGCCGAATACGAGCAGTACTTC. The encoded protein is CASSFSPGLGSAEYEQYF. V is TRBV28 and J is TRBJ2-7; 8 nucleotides match TRBD2. Germline CDR1 and CDR2: MDHEN and SYDVKM. Trimming took 3 bases from V and 4 from J; bases not matched to a gene: 17. This CDR3 is built from 18 residues. Supplemented by reference TRBV28 and TRBJ2-7, the full variable domain reads DVKVTQSSRYLVKRTGEKVFLECVQDMDHENMFWYRQDPGLGLRLIYFSYDVKMKEKGDIPEGYSVSREKKERFSLILESASTNQTSMYLCASSFSPGLGSAEYEQYFGPGTRLTVT.

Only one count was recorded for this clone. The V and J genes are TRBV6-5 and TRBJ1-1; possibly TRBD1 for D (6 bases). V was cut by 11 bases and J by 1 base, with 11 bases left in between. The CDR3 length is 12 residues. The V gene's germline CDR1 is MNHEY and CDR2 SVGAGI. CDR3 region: CAPHRENTEAFF. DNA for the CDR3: TGTGCCCCCCACAGGGAGAACACTGAAGCTTTCTTT.

This chain's CDR3 is CASSPQQGSYGYTF. CDR3 DNA sequence: TGTGCCAGCTCACCTCAACAGGGATCGTATGGCTACACCTTC. V and J are TRBV18 and TRBJ1-2, with a possible D match to TRBD1 (6 bases). Germline V gives CDR1 KGHSH, CDR2 LQKENI. V lost 3 bases and J lost 5, with 13 bases in between. CDR3 length: 14 residues. Together with reference TRBV18 and TRBJ1-2, the CDR3 gives the full variable domain: NAGVMQNPRHLVRRRGQEARLRCSPMKGHSHVYWYRQLPEEGLKFMVYLQKENIIDESGMPKERFSAEFPKEGPSILRIQQVVRGDSAAYFCASSPQQGSYGYTFGSGTRLTVV.

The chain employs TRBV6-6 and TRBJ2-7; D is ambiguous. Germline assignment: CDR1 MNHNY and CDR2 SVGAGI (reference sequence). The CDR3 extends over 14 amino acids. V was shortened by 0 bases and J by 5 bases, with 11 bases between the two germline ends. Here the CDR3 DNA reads TGTGCCAGCAGTTACTCGACAAGTAACGACGAGCAGTACTTC. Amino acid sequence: CASSYSTSNDEQYF.

In nucleotides, the CDR3 is TGTGCCAGCAGCCAGGCGGCGGGGGCGGGCTTCTCCTACGAGCAGTACTTC. It codes for CASSQAAGAGFSYEQYF. V gene TRBV7-8 combines with J gene TRBJ2-7, with a possible D match to TRBD2 (7 bases). Germline V gene data show CDR1 as SGHVS and CDR2 as FQNEAQ. There are 17 residues in the CDR3. The V end lost 5 bases, the J end lost 0 bases, and 20 bases lay between the germline ends.

The CDR3 is CASSEEWRGGRDTQYF. The CDR3 DNA sequence: TGTGCCAGCAGTGAAGAGTGGCGGGGAGGGAGGGATACGCAGTATTTT. The chain combines TRBV6-1 with TRBJ2-3, with TRBD2 matching over 7 bases. The length of the CDR3 is 16 residues. The ends lost 1 base at V and 6 bases at J; junction bases unmatched: 10. CDR1 and CDR2 (germline): MNHNS, SASEGT.

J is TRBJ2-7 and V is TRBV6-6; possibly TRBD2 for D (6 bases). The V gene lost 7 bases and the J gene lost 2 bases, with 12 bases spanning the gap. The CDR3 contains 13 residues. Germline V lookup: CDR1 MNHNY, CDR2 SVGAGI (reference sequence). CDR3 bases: TGTGCCAGCACTCCCTCGGGGGCCTACGAGCAGTACTTC. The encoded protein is CASTPSGAYEQYF.

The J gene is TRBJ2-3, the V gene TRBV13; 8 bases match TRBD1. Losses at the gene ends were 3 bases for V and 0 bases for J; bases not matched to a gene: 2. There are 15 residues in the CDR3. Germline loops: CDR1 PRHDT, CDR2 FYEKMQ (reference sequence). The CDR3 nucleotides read TGTGCCAGCAGCTTGCGACAGGGGAGCACAGATACGCAGTATTTT. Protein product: CASSLRQGSTDTQYF.

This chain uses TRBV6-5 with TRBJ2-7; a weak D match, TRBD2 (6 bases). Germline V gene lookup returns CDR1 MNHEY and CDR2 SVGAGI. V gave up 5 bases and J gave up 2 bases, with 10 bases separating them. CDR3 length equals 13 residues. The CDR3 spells CASSTGTAYEQYF. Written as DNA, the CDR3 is TGTGCCAGCAGTACCGGGACTGCCTACGAGCAGTACTTC.

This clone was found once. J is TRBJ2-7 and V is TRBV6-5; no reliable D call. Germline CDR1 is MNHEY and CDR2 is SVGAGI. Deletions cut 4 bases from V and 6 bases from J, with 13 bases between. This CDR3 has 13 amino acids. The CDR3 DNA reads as TGTGCCAGCAGTTCGACGGGTCCCGGCGAGCAGTACTTC. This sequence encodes CASSSTGPGEQYF.

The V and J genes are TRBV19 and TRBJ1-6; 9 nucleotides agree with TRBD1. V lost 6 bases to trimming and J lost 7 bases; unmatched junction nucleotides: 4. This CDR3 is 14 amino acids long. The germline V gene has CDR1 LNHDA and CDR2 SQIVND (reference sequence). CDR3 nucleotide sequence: TGTGCCAGTAGAAAAACAGGGGGCAATTCACCCCTCCACTTT. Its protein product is CASRKTGGNSPLHF.